The entry below gives a single T cell receptor beta chain sequence along with its context. The sample is drawn from a study of T cell clones after liver transplantation. Study background: Standard immunosuppression, with no induction, continued until 12-24 months after transplant. Blood was drawn pre-transplant, before withdrawal, and after full or failed withdrawal.

Sorting of unstimulated PBMCs yielded separate CD3+CD4+ and CD3+CD8+ fractions. The repertoire was sequenced with immunoSEQ multiplex PCR; TCRdb's copy has only in-frame clones and lacks some. The sample holds tens of thousands of clones, around three quarters seen once. Trimming took 4 bases from V and 8 from J, leaving 14 bases between them. Germline V gene data show CDR1 as LNHNV and CDR2 as YYDKDF (reference sequence). The CDR3 spans 13 residues. Specimen: CD4+ T cells from blood, collected at the approximately 15-month timepoint. This chain joins TRBV15 and TRBJ1-1; D gene uncertain. The clonotype originates from a human patient who received a liver transplant. Certain T cells may be donor cells from the graft. This chain's CDR3 is CATSTNLRREAFF. The CDR3, as DNA: TGTGCCACCAGCACTAATTTGAGGAGGGAAGCTTTCTTT. Filled out from reference TRBV15 and TRBJ1-1, the complete variable domain reads DAMVIQNPRYQVTQFGKPVTLSCSQTLNHNVMYWYQQKSSQAPKLLFHYYDKDFNNEADTPDNFQSRRPNTSFCFLDIRSPGLGDTAMYLCATSTNLRREAFFGQGTRLTVV.